The 21 T cell receptor beta chains below come from one sample, sequenced in a study of blood T cell repertoires in COVID-19. Profiled with immunoSEQ multiplex PCR; TCRdb holds only in-frame clones, not every one. The data show roughly 200,000 clones, with around 90% seen just once and approximately 0.64% held by the top ten. Specimen: peripheral blood. The receptor source for this set is a man aged 45-65 years with acute or convalescent COVID-19.

This chain uses TRBV27 with TRBJ1-2, with TRBD1 matching over 8 bases. CDR3 length equals 15 residues. With 6 bases clipped from V and 4 bases from J, the junction kept 10 bases outside the gene matches. From germline, CDR1 is MNHEY and CDR2 SMNVEV (reference sequence). The CDR3 here is CASRRQTGVIYGYTF. DNA of the CDR3: TGTGCCAGCAGACGACAGACAGGGGTTATCTATGGCTACACCTTC.

V and J are TRBV2 and TRBJ1-1; D unclear. Per the germline V gene, CDR1 is SNHLY and CDR2 is FYNNEI. The ends were cut back, 1 base at V and 1 base at J, with 4 bases in the middle. This CDR3 contains 13 residues. The CDR3 loop is CASSEDGNTEAFF. Here the CDR3 DNA reads TGTGCCAGCAGTGAAGACGGGAACACTGAAGCTTTCTTT.

This clone has just one count. The chain uses TRBV7-2 and TRBJ2-1, with 9 bases aligning to TRBD2. The CDR3 spans 14 residues. The junction had 5 bases not matched to a gene; V was cut back by 4 bases and J by 7 bases. Germline-derived CDR1 and CDR2 are SGHTA and FQGNSA. The CDR3 here is CASSSRLAENEQFF. CDR3 in DNA: TGTGCCAGCAGCTCCAGACTAGCGGAAAATGAGCAGTTCTTC.

The CDR3 spells CASSVLGGFVAYEQYF. CDR3 DNA sequence: TGTGCCAGTAGTGTCCTAGGGGGATTTGTTGCTTACGAGCAGTACTTC. The V call is TRBV19, the J call TRBJ2-7, with a weak D call TRBD1 (6 bases). The CDR3 is 16 residues long. Per the germline V gene, CDR1 is LNHDA and CDR2 is SQIVND (reference sequence). V was pared by 5 bases and J by 4 bases, with 21 bases between.

The CDR3 sequence is CASSLGQYGYTF. CDR3 in DNA: TGTGCCAGCAGTCTGGGACAGTACGGCTACACCTTC. The chain combines TRBV28 with TRBJ1-2; 7 bases match TRBD1. V shed 5 bases, J shed 8 bases, and the junction held 5 bases outside the gene matches. Germline CDR1 MDHEN, CDR2 SYDVKM. This CDR3 comprises 12 residues.

The V gene is TRBV6-5, the J gene TRBJ1-5; D perhaps matches TRBD1 (6 bases). Germline CDR1 reads MNHEY; CDR2 reads SVGAGI. Deletions cut 0 bases from V and 7 bases from J, with 10 bases between. CDR3 length: 14 residues. In nucleotides, the CDR3 is TGTGCCAGCAGTTACTCGGGCAGGGGACAGCCCCAGCATTTT. Encoded protein: CASSYSGRGQPQHF.

This clone was observed once. J is TRBJ2-7 and V is TRBV4-2, with D perhaps matching TRBD2 (6 bases). Trimming took off 0 bases at V and 0 bases at J, with 12 bases between the two ends. From germline, CDR1 is LGHNA and CDR2 YNFKEQ. The CDR3 loop spans 16 amino acids. CDR3 coding DNA: TGTGCCAGCAGCCAAGATGCTAGCGTACCCTCCTACGAGCAGTACTTC. Protein product: CASSQDASVPSYEQYF.

This clone was seen more than once but under ten times. The V call is TRBV3-1 (or the pseudogene TRBV3-2), the J call TRBJ1-5; possibly TRBD1 for D (5 bases). The CDR3 is 15 amino acids. The V end lost 8 bases, the J end lost 4 bases, and 18 bases lay between the germline ends. Looked up from germline, CDR1 is LGHDT and CDR2 is YNNKEL (reference sequence). CDR3 nucleotide sequence: TGTGCCAGCCCGCCGACCGACAGAAATAATCAGCCCCAGCATTTT. Protein sequence: CASPPTDRNNQPQHF.

The genes are TRBV9 and TRBJ2-2, with D perhaps matching TRBD2 (5 bases). The CDR3 covers 15 residues. V was shortened by 4 bases and J by 4 bases, with 14 bases between the two germline ends. Germline loops: CDR1 SGDLS, CDR2 YYNGEE. The CDR3 sequence is CASSRTYSRTGELFF. DNA of the CDR3: TGTGCCAGCAGCCGGACTTATTCCCGCACCGGGGAGCTGTTTTTT.

A single count supports this clone. The CDR3 reads CASQGTWASYEQYF. As DNA, the CDR3 is TGTGCCAGCCAAGGGACTTGGGCCTCCTACGAGCAGTACTTC. The gene calls are TRBV2 and TRBJ2-7, with a weak D call TRBD2 (6 bases). Between the trimmed V and J ends, which lost 8 bases and 0 bases, there was a span of 14 bases. This CDR3 is 14 amino acids long. In germline, CDR1 is SNHLY, CDR2 FYNNEI.

The gene calls are TRBV6-6 and TRBJ2-7; D remains unclear. The germline gives CDR1 MNHNY, CDR2 SVGAGI (reference sequence). This CDR3 region has 14 residues. Trimming stripped 5 bases from V and 0 bases from J, with 11 bases between. The CDR3: CASSARVSSYEQYV. The CDR3 DNA is TGTGCCAGCAGTGCCCGGGTAAGCTCCTACGAGCAGTACGTC.

This sequence joins TRBV13 and TRBJ2-3; D remains ambiguous. From germline, CDR1 is PRHDT and CDR2 FYEKMQ (reference sequence). Trimming shortened V by 5 bases and J by 1 base, and 10 bases separated the two germline ends. The CDR3 extends over 14 amino acids. CDR3 sequence: CASSPEAGTDTQYF. In DNA, the CDR3 is TGTGCCAGCAGCCCCGAGGCCGGCACAGATACGCAGTATTTT.

The rearrangement joins TRBV9 to TRBJ2-3, with 10 bases identical to TRBD2. Germline V gene data show CDR1 as SGDLS and CDR2 as YYNGEE. Germline trimming cut 4 bases from V and 4 bases from J; bases unmatched to any gene: 9. The CDR3 runs 16 residues. CDR3 protein: CASSPLAGESSDTQYF. CDR3 bases: TGTGCCAGCAGCCCCCTAGCGGGAGAGAGCTCAGATACGCAGTATTTT.

V is TRBV2 and J is TRBJ2-3; TRBD2 matches at 13 bases. The CDR3 is 17 amino acids. After removal of 6 bases from V and 6 bases from J, the junction contained 12 bases not matched to a gene. Germline assignment: CDR1 SNHLY and CDR2 FYNNEI. The chain's CDR3 is CASSPLGLAGRVDTQYF. CDR3 DNA sequence: TGTGCCAGCAGCCCTTTGGGACTAGCGGGGAGGGTGGATACGCAGTATTTT.

The chain employs TRBV5-6 and TRBJ2-7; no firm D call. Germline assignment: CDR1 SGHDT and CDR2 YYEEEE. The CDR3 spans 13 residues. Trimming left V 0 bases short and J 4 bases short, with 8 bases between. CDR3: CASSLASGYEQYF. The CDR3 region has the DNA TGTGCCAGCAGCTTGGCTTCAGGTTACGAGCAGTACTTC.

The J gene is TRBJ2-2, the V gene TRBV6-5, with 8 bases that match TRBD2. The CDR3 is 16 residues long. Germline trimming cut 0 bases from V and 6 bases from J; bases unmatched to any gene: 6. CDR1 MNHEY and CDR2 SVGAGI come from the germline V gene. The CDR3 bases are TGTGCCAGCAGTTACTCACCAGCGGGAGTGGCCGGGGAGCTGTTTTTT. This codes for CASSYSPAGVAGELFF.

This chain joins TRBV6-2 or TRBV6-3 and TRBJ2-2, with 12 bases lining up with TRBD1. From germline, CDR1 is MNHEY and CDR2 SVGEGT. The CDR3 spans 14 residues. J lost 9 bases, V lost 2 bases, and 1 base had no gene match. The CDR3 nucleotides are TGTGCCAGCAGTTACGGGACAGGGGGCCGGGAGCTGTTTTTT. This sequence encodes CASSYGTGGRELFF.

The rearrangement links TRBV9 to TRBJ1-1; 8 nucleotides align to TRBD1. Germline assignment: CDR1 SGDLS and CDR2 YYNGEE. The CDR3 is 15 amino acids. V lost 2 bases and J lost 3; bases outside the gene matches: 6. CDR3 residues: CASSVGQVGDTEAFF. The CDR3 coding sequence is TGTGCCAGCAGCGTGGGACAGGTGGGTGACACTGAAGCTTTCTTT.

The rearrangement uses TRBV3-1 (or the pseudogene TRBV3-2) and TRBJ1-1; D is undetermined. This CDR3 comprises 16 residues. Germline CDR1 is LGHDT and CDR2 is YNNKEL (reference sequence). Trimming took 4 bases from V and 5 from J, leaving 20 bases between them. The CDR3 DNA reads TGTGCCAGCAGCCTAAGGAGGACCCAAGGACTTACTGAAGCTTTCTTT. Amino acids: CASSLRRTQGLTEAFF.

This CDR3 reads CAWSRLRSYNEQFF. In DNA form, the CDR3 reads TGTGCCTGGAGTCGACTTCGCTCCTACAATGAGCAGTTCTTC. This sequence joins TRBV30 and TRBJ2-1; unclear D gene. Germline V gene data show CDR1 as GTSNPN and CDR2 as SVGIG (reference sequence). This CDR3 has 14 residues. V lost 2 bases, J lost 0 bases, and 8 bases lay in between.

The chain combines TRBV7-2 with TRBJ2-2, with TRBD1 matching over 11 bases. The CDR3 runs 15 residues. J was trimmed by 5 bases and V by 5 bases; bases with no gene match: 4. Germline V gene data show CDR1 as SGHTA and CDR2 as FQGNSA. The CDR3 reads CASSRDRGSTGELFF. The CDR3 DNA reads as TGTGCCAGCAGCAGGGACAGGGGGAGTACCGGGGAGCTGTTTTTT.